The T cell receptor (beta chain) under discussion was sequenced for a study of blood T cell repertoires in COVID-19. Study as a whole: Samples came from the United States, Italy and Spain, spanning acute and convalescent COVID-19. The analysed material was cDNA or gDNA that came from T cells, B-cell-depleted T cells, or PBMCs.

The authors' processing: Reference gene primer amplification in the assay estimated nucleated cell counts. Produced via immunoSEQ multiplex PCR; TCRdb's table is partial and in-frame only. V, J and clone size reflect that table, while D and trimming were determined from the DNA. This table holds approximately 210,000 clones, around 82% found once. The length of the CDR3 is 15 residues. Germline V gives CDR1 SEHNR, CDR2 FQNEAQ (reference sequence). Unmatched junction bases numbered 3, after V lost 5 bases and J lost 0 bases. Source material: peripheral blood. The sequence was collected from a middle-aged woman with acute or convalescent COVID-19. The rearrangement joins TRBV7-9 to TRBJ2-1; 8 bases fit TRBD2. The CDR3 reads CASSGSGSSYNEQFF. In nucleotides, the CDR3 is TGTGCCAGCAGCGGAAGCGGGAGCTCCTACAATGAGCAGTTCTTC.